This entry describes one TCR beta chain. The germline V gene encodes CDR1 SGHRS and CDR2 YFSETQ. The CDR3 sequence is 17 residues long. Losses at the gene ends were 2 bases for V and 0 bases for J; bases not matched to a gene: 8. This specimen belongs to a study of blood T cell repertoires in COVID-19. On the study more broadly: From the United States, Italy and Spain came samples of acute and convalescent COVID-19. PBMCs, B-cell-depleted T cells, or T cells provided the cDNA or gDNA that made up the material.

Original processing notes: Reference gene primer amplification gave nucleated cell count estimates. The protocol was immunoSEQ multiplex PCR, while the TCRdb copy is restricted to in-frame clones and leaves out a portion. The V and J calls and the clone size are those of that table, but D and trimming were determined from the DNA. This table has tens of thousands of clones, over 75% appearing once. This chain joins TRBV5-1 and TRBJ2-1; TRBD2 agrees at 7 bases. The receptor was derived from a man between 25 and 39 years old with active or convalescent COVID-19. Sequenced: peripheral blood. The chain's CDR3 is CASSFRARGSSYNEQFF. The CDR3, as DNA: TGCGCCAGCAGCTTTAGGGCGCGGGGGAGCTCCTACAATGAGCAGTTCTTC.